The T cell receptor beta chain described here comes from a study of T cells in Graves' hyperthyroidism and ophthalmopathy. Findings and limits, study-wide: Before onset, by a median of approximately 5.9 months, the model predicted ophthalmopathy.

This clonotype was recorded a few times. Its antigen remains unidentified. The germline V gene has CDR1 LNHDA and CDR2 SQIVND (reference sequence). This CDR3 has 15 residues. V lost 2 bases and J 4 bases, leaving 12 bases between the germline ends. Stable disease denoted Graves' hyperthyroidism without ophthalmopathy progression within 18 months. The investigators amplified TCR beta CDR3 regions from RNA transcripts. HTBI primers were the set used in a first-round RT-PCR of the TCR CDR3. From the multiplex PCR reads, TCRdb called clonotypes with MiXCR, one entry per CDR3 protein. The sample lists roughly 350,000 distinct CDR3 sequences, approximately 14% occurring once.

The gene calls are TRBV19 and TRBJ2-1; perhaps TRBD2 as D (5 bases). Material: blood. The TCR originated in a woman aged 30 to 39 with Graves' hyperthyroidism. The CDR3 DNA sequence: TGTGCCAGTAGTATACTAGCCGCCGTGTACAATGAGCAGTTCTTC. Translating it yields CASSILAAVYNEQFF.